This section outlines one T cell receptor beta chain sequence together with its context. Its specific antigen is unknown. No clone much larger than this one lies a single base away; base qualities are absent. The CDR3, from cysteine to phenylalanine, totals 13 residues. Only the CDR3 DNA is retained, 39 bases long and in frame from the first base. Looking up the germline V gene yields CDR1 MNHEY and CDR2 SVGAGI. V was cut back by 5 bases and J by 1 base, leaving a gap of 8 bases between them. Donors formed part of the validation cohort, which comprised 120 subjects and was distinct from the first cohort of under 750 subjects. The sample is drawn from a study of cytomegalovirus exposure and HLA in healthy donors (dated by TCRdb to 2016 to 2017). Background on the whole study: According to a later analysis, the roughly 120 validation repertoires were produced on the same platform as the 700 or so repertoires of the first cohort. In addition to the first cohort of hundreds of subjects, a separate validation cohort of 120 different subjects was used. To predict cytomegalovirus infection status, the study combined high-throughput TCR immunosequencing, statistical association of individual TCRs with disease status, and machine learning. The study aimed to test whether cataloging public T cell receptors could reveal signatures of past pathogen exposure. Study-wide conclusions, independent of this receptor: In a later analysis, TCRs clustered in the first cohort were found to also tend to co-occur in the roughly 120 validation repertoires, with over 90% of cluster scores above 0. According to the authors, the approach could potentially be generalized to other disease states and immunological phenotypes. The study listed over 150 TCR beta chains as associated with cytomegalovirus. Most TCR sequences were seen in very few donors, while some public TCRs were found in many individuals. All 120 or so repertoires were used to score co-occurrence in the validation cohort in a later analysis, because that analysis had no HLA typing for the cohort. A few of the identified cytomegalovirus-associated TCR beta chains were confirmed in vitro to be specific for cytomegalovirus antigens. Cytomegalovirus status was reported to be diagnosed by the classifier with high specificity and sensitivity in both the original and validation cohorts.

Library preparation was by the immunoSEQ multiplex PCR assay. Processing in the source paper ran as follows. To diagnose cytomegalovirus status from the catalog of TCR beta chain sequences, a statistical classification framework was built. The table comes from immuneACCESS by way of TCRdb, which keeps in-frame sequences with V and J called. Part of the clones is missing from these tables; in studies checked, under half for an unresolved V gene and the rest for unknown reasons. From that table come the V and J calls and clone size; the DNA was used to work out D and trimming. The sample data list about 150,000 clones, and 65% to 90% of these were observed just once. Around 22% of the sample is held by the ten biggest clonotypes.

The sequence was collected from a man in his late teens or twenties in good health and CMV-seropositive. Sequences were obtained from PBMCs. The V and J genes are TRBV6-5 and TRBJ1-1, with the D gene uncertain. The bases are TGTGCCAGCAGTAAGACAAGGAACACTGAAGCTTTCTTT. This is translated as CASSKTRNTEAFF.